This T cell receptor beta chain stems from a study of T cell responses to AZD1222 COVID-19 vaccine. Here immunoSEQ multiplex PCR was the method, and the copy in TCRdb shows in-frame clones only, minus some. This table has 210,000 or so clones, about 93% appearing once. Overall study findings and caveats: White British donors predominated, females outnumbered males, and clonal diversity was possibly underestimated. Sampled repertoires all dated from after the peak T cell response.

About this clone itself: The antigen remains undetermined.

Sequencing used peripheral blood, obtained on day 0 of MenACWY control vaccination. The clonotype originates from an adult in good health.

CDR3 sequence: CASSYVAGPSNQPQHF. The CDR3 DNA reads TGTGCCAGCAGTTACGTCGCGGGACCTAGCAATCAGCCCCAGCATTTT. The chain has TRBV6-2 or TRBV6-3 and TRBJ1-5; D perhaps matches TRBD1 (5 bases). V was trimmed by 2 bases and J by 0 bases, leaving 11 bases between them. This CDR3 has 16 residues. Germline V gives CDR1 MNHEY, CDR2 SVGEGT.